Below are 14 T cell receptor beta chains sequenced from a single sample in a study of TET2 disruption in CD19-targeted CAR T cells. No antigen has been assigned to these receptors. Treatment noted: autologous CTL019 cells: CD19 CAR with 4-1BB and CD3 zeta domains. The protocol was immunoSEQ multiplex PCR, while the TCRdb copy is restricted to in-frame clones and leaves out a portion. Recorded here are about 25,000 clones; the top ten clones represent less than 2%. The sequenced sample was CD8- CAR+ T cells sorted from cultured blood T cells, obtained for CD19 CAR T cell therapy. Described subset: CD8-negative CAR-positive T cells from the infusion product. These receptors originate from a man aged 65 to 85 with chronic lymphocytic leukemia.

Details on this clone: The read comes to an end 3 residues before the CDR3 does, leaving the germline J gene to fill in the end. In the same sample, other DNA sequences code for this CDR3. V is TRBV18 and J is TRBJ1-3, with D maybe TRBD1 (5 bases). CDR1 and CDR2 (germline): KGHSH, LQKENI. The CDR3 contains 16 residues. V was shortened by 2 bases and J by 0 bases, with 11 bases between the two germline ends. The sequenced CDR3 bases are TGTGCCAGCTCACCATACGACAGTTCCTCTGGAAACACC. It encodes CASSPYDSSSGNT. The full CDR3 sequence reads CASSPYDSSSGNTIYF.

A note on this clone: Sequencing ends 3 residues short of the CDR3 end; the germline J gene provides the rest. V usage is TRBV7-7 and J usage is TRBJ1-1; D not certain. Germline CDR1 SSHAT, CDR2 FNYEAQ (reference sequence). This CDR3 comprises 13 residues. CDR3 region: CASSLDNTDTAFF. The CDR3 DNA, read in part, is TGTGCCAGCAGCTTAGACAACACAGATACG.

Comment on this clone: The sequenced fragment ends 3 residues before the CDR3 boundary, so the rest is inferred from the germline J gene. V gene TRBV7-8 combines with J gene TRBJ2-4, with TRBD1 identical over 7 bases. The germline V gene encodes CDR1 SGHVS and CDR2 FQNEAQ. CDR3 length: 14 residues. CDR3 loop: CASSLQGYQETQYF. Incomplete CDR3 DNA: TGTGCCAGCAGTCTACAGGGGTACCAAGAGACT.

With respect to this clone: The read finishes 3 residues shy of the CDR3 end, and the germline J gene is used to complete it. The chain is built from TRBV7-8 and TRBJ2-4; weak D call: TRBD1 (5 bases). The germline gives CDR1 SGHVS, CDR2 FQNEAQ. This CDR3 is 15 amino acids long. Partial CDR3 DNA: TGTGCCAGCAGCTTAGCCATAATAGGGGAAGAGACT. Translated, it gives CASSLAIIGEET. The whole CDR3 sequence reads CASSLAIIGEETQYF.

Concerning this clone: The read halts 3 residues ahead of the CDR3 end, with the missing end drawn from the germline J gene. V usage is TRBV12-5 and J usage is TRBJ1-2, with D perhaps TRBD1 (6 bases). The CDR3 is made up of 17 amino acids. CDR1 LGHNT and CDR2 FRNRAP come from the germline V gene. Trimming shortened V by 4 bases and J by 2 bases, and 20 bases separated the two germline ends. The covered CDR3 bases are TGTGCTAGTGGTTCCTCTGGTCTACAGGGATCAAACTATGGC. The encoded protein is CASGSSGLQGSNYG. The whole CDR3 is CASGSSGLQGSNYGYTF.

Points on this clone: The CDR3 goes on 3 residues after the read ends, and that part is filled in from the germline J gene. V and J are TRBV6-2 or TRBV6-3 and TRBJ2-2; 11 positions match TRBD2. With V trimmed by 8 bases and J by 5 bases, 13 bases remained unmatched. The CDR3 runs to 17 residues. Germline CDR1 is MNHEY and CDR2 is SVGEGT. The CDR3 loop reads CASAKGKTSGDTGELFF. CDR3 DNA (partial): TGTGCCAGCGCAAAGGGGAAGACTAGCGGGGATACCGGGGAG.

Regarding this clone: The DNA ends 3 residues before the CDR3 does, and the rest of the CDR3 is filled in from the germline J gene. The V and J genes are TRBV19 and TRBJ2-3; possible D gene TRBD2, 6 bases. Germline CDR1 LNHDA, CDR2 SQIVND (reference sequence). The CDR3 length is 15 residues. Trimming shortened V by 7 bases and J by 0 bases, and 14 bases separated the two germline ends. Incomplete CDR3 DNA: TGTGCCAGTAAAGGGGCGGGACTCAGCACAGATACG. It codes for CASKGAGLSTDT. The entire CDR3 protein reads CASKGAGLSTDTQYF.

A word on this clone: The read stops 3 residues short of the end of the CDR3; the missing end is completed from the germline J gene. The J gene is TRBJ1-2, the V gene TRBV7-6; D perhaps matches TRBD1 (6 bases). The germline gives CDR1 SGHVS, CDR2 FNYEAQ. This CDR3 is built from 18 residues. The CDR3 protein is CASSSPGLAGGRTDTYTF. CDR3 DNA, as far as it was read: TGTGCCAGCAGCTCGCCGGGACTAGCGGGGGGGCGCACAGATACC. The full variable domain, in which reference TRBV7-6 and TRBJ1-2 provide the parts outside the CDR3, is GAGVSQSPRYKVTKRGQDVALRCDPISGHVSLYWYRQALGQGPEFLTYFNYEAQQDKSGLPNDRFSAERPEGSISTLTIQRTEQRDSAMYRCASSSPGLAGGRTDTYTFGSGTRLTVV.

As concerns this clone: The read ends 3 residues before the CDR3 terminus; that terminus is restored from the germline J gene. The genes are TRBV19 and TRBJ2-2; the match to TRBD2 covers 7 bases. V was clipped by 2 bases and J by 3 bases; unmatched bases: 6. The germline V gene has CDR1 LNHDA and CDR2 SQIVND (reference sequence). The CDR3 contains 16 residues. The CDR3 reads CASSIRGGQDTGELFF. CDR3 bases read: TGTGCCAGTAGTATACGCGGGGGTCAGGACACCGGGGAG.

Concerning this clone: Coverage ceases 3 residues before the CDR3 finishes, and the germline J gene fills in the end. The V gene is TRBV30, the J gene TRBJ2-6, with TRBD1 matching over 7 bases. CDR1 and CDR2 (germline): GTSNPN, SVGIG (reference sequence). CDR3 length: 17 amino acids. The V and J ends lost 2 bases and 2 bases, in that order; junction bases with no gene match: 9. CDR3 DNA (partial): TGTGCCTGGAGTACGACAGGGTCCCGGACTGGGGCCAACGTC. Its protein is CAWSTTGSRTGANV. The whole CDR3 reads CAWSTTGSRTGANVLTF.

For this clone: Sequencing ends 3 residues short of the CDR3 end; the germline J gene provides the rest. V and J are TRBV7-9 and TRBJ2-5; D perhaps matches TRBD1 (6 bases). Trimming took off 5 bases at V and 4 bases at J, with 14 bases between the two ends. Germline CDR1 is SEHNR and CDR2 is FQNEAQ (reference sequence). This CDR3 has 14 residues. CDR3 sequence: CASSPIQGLETQYF. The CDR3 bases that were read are TGTGCCAGCAGCCCGATTCAGGGGTTAGAGACC.

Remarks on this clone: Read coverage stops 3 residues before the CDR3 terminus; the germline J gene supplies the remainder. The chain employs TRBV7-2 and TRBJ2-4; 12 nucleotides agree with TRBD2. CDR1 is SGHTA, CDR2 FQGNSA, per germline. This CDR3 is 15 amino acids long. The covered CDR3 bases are TGTGCCAGCAGCGGGGGGACTAGCGGGCGGGAGACT. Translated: CASSGGTSGRET. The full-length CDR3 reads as CASSGGTSGRETQYF. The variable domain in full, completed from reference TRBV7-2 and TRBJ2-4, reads GAGVSQSPSNKVTEKGKDVELRCDPISGHTALYWYRQSLGQGLEFLIYFQGNSAPDKSGLPSDRFSAERTGGSVSTLTIQRTQQEDSAVYLCASSGGTSGRETQYFGAGTRLSVL.

The CDR3 region is CSVEDPGQGGGAFF. The sequenced CDR3 bases are TGCAGCGTTGAAGATCCGGGACAGGGGGGTGGT. The J gene is TRBJ1-1, the V gene TRBV29-1, with 11 positions matching TRBD1. The read terminates 3 residues before the CDR3 end, so the remaining end is supplied by the germline J gene. The germline CDR1 and CDR2 sequences are SQVTM and ANQGSEA. The CDR3 spans 14 residues.

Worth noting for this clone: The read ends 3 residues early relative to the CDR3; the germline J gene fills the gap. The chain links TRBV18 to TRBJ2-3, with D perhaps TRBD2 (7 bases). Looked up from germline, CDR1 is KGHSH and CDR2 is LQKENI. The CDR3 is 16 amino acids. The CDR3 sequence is CASSPPGRGPRETQYF. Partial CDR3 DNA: TGTGCCAGCTCCCCCCCTGGGCGGGGGCCGCGAGAGACG.